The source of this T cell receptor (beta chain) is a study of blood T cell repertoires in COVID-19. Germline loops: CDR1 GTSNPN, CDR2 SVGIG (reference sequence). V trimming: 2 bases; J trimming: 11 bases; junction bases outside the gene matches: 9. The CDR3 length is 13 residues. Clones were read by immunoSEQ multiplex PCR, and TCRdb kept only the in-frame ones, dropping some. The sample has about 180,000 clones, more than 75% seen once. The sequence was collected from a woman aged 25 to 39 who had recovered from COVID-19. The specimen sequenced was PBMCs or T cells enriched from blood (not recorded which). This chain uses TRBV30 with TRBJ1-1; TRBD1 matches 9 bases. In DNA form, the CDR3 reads TGTGCCTGGAGTTCCGGGACAGGGAATGTCGCTTTCTTT. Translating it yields CAWSSGTGNVAFF.